Each of the 9 T cell receptor beta chains below was sequenced from the same sample in a study of T cells in Graves' hyperthyroidism and ophthalmopathy. From RNA transcripts, TCR beta CDR3 regions were amplified. The primer set for the first-round RT-PCR of the TCR CDR3 was HTBI. TCRdb reanalysed the multiplex PCR reads using MiXCR and keeps one entry per CDR3 protein. The table shows about 640,000 distinct CDR3 sequences, with around 20% occurring only once. Specimen: blood. The source of these receptors is a man between 25 and 39 years old with Graves' ophthalmopathy.

This clonotype was found once. This sequence joins TRBV10-3 and TRBJ2-7, with D possibly called TRBD1 or TRBD2 (5 bases each). The V gene lost 3 bases and the J gene lost 2 bases, with 11 bases spanning the gap. This CDR3 spans 14 amino acids. CDR1 and CDR2 from the germline V gene are ENHRY and SYGVKD. The CDR3 loop reads CAISDPGSTYEQYF. DNA of the CDR3: TGTGCCATCAGTGATCCAGGGAGCACCTACGAGCAGTACTTC.

The table lists this clonotype with many counts. The chain employs TRBV11-2 and TRBJ2-4; D perhaps matches TRBD1 (5 bases). The germline V gene has CDR1 SGHAT and CDR2 FQNNGV. The CDR3 spans 15 residues. V lost 2 bases and J 8 bases, leaving 16 bases between the germline ends. The CDR3 loop is CASSLNHRPVDIQYF. The CDR3 nucleotides read TGTGCCAGCAGCTTAAACCACAGGCCTGTGGACATTCAGTACTTC.

V and J are TRBV28 and TRBJ1-6; TRBD1 might be the D (5 bases). There are 14 residues in the CDR3. Trimming left V 1 base short and J 10 bases short, with 11 bases between. From germline, CDR1 is MDHEN and CDR2 SYDVKM. The chain's CDR3 is CASSLSPGRSPLHF. For the CDR3, the DNA is TGTGCCAGCAGTTTATCCCCAGGGAGATCACCCCTCCACTTT.

The chain links TRBV4-3 to TRBJ1-1; weak D call: TRBD1 (6 bases). The V end lost 3 bases, the J end lost 3 bases, and 20 bases lay between the germline ends. The CDR3 is made up of 17 amino acids. CDR1 is LGHNA, CDR2 YSLEER, per germline. CDR3 bases: TGCGCCAGCAGCCACCGGCGAGGGGGGAGACGTGACACTGAAGCTTTCTTT. Amino acid sequence: CASSHRRGGRRDTEAFF.

The chain has TRBV6-2 or TRBV6-3 and TRBJ2-7, with 10 positions matching TRBD2. Germline V lookup: CDR1 MNHEY, CDR2 SVGEGT. V was clipped by 6 bases and J by 6 bases; unmatched bases: 8. This CDR3 region has 14 residues. The CDR3 nucleotides are TGTGCCAGCAGCCTAGCGGGAGATTCGGCCGAGCAGTACTTC. The encoded protein is CASSLAGDSAEQYF.

On this clonotype: Sequence at one end of the junction differs from germline and may be a read error. V and J are TRBV6-2 or TRBV6-3 and TRBJ2-1; 8 bases fit TRBD1. The germline V gene encodes CDR1 MNHEY and CDR2 SVGEGT. The CDR3 has 14 amino acids. CDR3 residues: CASHSGQAVYEQLF. DNA of the CDR3: TGTGCCAGCCATTCGGGACAGGCTGTATATGAGCAGCTCTTC.

The sample holds a few counts of this clonotype. This sequence joins TRBV3-1 and TRBJ2-1; 13 bases line up with TRBD2. Per the germline V gene, CDR1 is LGHDT and CDR2 is YNNKEL (reference sequence). The CDR3 totals 18 residues. V shed 3 bases and J 9 bases; nucleotides not matched to a gene: 14. The CDR3 region is CASSHPRLAGGPTGEQFF. The DNA of the CDR3 is TGTGCCAGCAGCCACCCACGACTAGCGGGAGGACCTACCGGTGAGCAGTTCTTC.

The chain joins TRBV7-8 to TRBJ1-5; 8 positions match TRBD1. Germline V gene data show CDR1 as SGHVS and CDR2 as FQNEAQ. CDR3 length equals 17 residues. The V segment lost 1 base and the J segment 0 bases; nucleotides outside the gene matches: 5. The CDR3 sequence: CASSLVGRGLSNQPQHF. CDR3 coding DNA: TGTGCCAGCAGCTTAGTGGGCAGGGGGCTTAGCAATCAGCCCCAGCATTTT.

The rearrangement uses TRBV10-3 and TRBJ2-2; D remains unclear. Germline CDR1 ENHRY, CDR2 SYGVKD. This CDR3 has 12 residues. Trimming pared 4 bases from V and 5 bases from J, leaving 5 bases between. The DNA of the CDR3 is TGTGCCATCAGTGCGCGGACCGGGGAGCTGTTTTTT. This translates into CAISARTGELFF.